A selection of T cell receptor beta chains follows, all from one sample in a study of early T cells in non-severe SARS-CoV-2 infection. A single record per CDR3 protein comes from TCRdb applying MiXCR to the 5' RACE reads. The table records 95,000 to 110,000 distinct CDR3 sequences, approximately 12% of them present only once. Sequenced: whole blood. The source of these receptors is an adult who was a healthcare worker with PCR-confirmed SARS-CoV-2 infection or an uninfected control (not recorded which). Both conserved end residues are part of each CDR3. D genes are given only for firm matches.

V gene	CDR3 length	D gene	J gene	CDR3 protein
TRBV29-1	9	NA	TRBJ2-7	CSVDIVQYF
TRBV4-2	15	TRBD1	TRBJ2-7	CASSQGQGSSYEQYF
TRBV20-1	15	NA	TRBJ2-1	CSARDRWRSYNEQFF
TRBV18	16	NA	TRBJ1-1	CASSPWSGGEGTEAFF
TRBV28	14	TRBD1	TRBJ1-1	CASSLVDRGTEAFF
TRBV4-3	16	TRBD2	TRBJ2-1	CASSQGYLERDGEQFF
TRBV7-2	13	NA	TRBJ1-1	CASSLLGRSEAFF
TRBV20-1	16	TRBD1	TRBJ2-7	CSARDWDRGFSYEQYF
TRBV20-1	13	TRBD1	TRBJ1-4	CSAETGAGEKLFF
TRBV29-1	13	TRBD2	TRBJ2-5	CSGAGDFQETQYF
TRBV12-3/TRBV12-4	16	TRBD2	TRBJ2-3	CASSLPAGEFTDTQYF
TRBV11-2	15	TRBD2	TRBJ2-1	CASSTAGGTYNEQFF
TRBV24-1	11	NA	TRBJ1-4	CATSDGVKLFF
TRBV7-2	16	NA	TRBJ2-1	CASIPGTGRAYNEQFF
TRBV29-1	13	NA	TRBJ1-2	CSVVGRGLDGYTF
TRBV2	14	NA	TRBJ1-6	CASSEMGGNSPLHF
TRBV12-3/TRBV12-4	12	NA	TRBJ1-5	CASSLGNQPQHF
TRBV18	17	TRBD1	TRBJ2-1	CASSPPRGRSSYNEQFF
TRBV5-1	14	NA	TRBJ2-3	CASSFDGRSDTQYF
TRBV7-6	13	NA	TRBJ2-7	CASSGQNSYEQYF
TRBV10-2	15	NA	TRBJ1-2	CASSEGFKRHYGYTF
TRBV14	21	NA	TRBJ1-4	CASSQDYFRDFTAGTNEKLFF
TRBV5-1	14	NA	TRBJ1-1	CASRKGESNTEAFF
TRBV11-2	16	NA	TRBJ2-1	CASSLYPDSSYNEQFF
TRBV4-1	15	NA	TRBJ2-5	CASSQDSVPGETQYF
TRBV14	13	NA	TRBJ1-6	CASSQTGGTPLHF
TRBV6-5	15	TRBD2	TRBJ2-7	CASSYSAGGAYEQYF
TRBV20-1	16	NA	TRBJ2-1	CSALRPWTVNYNEQFF
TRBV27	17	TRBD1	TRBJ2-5	CASSESGTGGFWGTQYF
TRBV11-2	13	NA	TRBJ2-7	CASSASSSYEQYF
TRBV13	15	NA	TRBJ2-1	CASSLDYPPSNEQFF
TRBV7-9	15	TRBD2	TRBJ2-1	CASSPLGLDYNEQFF
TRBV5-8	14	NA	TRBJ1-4	CASSLRGSNEKLFF
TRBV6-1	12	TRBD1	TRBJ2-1	CASRWTGGEQFF
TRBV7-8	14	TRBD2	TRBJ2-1	CASSLTPSGFEQFF
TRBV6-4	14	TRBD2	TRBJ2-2	CASTPGGGSGELFF
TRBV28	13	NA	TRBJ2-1	CASSSTAHNEQFF
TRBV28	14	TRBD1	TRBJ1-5	CASSAGQGGQPQHF
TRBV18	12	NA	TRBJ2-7	CASSLERVEQYF
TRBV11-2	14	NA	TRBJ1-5	CASSWRGGTEPQHF